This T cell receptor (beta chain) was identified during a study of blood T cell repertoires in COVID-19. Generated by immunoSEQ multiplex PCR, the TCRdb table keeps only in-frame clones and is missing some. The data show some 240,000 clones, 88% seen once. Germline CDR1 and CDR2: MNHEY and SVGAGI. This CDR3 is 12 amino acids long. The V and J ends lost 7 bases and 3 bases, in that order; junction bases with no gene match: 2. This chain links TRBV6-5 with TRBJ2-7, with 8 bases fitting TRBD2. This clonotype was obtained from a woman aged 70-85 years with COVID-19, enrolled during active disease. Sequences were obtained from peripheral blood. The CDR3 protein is CASNSGSYEQYF. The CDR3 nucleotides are TGTGCCAGCAACAGCGGGAGCTACGAGCAGTACTTC.